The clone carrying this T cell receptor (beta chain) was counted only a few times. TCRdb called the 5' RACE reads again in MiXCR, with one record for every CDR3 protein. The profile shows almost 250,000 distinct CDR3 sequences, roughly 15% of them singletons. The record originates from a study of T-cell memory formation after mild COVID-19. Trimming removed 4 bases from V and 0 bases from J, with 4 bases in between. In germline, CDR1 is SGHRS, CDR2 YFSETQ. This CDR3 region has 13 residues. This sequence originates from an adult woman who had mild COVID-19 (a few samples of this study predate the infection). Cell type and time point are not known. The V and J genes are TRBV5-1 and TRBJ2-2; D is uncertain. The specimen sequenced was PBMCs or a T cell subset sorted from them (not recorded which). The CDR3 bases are TGCGCCAGCAGCAGGCCGAACACCGGGGAGCTGTTTTTT. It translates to CASSRPNTGELFF.